The clone carrying this TCR beta chain was seen a handful of times. The antigen remains undetermined. The source of the sample is a study of Graves' ophthalmopathy and Graves' hyperthyroidism. Overall study findings and caveats: The majority of expanded thyroid clonotypes above 0.001 frequency also occurred in blood.

Enrollment excluded any patients with other autoimmune diseases, uncontrolled infections, pregnancy or lactation. RNA served as the template for amplifying TCR beta CDR3 regions. HTBI-primed first-round RT-PCR preceded second-round multiplex PCR. TCRdb recomputed calls from the multiplex PCR reads with MiXCR, one row per CDR3 protein. Of some 750,000 distinct CDR3 sequences in the sample, roughly 40% were seen once. The receptor was isolated from an adult man with Graves' ophthalmopathy. The sequenced sample was peripheral blood.

CDR3 coding DNA: TGTGCCAGCAGCTTGGCTCTTGCAGGGGCTGGGGCCAACGTCCTGACTTTC. Protein product: CASSLALAGAGANVLTF. The chain carries TRBV5-4 and TRBJ2-6; possible D gene TRBD1, 6 bases. The CDR3 spans 17 residues. With 0 bases removed from V and 2 bases from J, the gap between germline ends came to 12 bases. The germline CDR1 and CDR2 sequences are SGHNT and YYREEE (reference sequence).